This T cell receptor (beta chain) was retrieved from a study of a mutant IDH1 vaccine in newly diagnosed glioma. This table comes from immunoSEQ multiplex PCR, and its TCRdb copy is limited to in-frame clones, with some not included. The table shows approximately 110,000 clones, with roughly 90% occurring only once. About this clone: The antigen remains unidentified.

Documented time point: week 11, during vaccination. What each vaccine dose contained was 300 ug of mutant IDH1 20-mer peptide, accompanied by topical imiquimod. V was clipped by 4 bases and J by 2 bases; unmatched bases: 4. This CDR3 region has 16 residues. Germline loops: CDR1 WNHNN, CDR2 SYGVQD (reference sequence). The V and J genes are TRBV10-1 and TRBJ2-6; 8 positions match TRBD2. The clonotype originates from a woman between 45 and 65 years old with glioma. The specimen comprised PBMCs, sampled from a glioma patient whose treatment included an IDH1 peptide vaccine. In DNA, the CDR3 is TGCGCCAGCAGTGGTCCGCGGGGGGCTGGGGCCAACGTCCTGACTTTC. Its protein is CASSGPRGAGANVLTF.